This record looks at one TCR beta chain sequence and its context. Its antigen specificity is not known. Per-nucleotide qualities are absent, and no much larger clonotype sits a single base away. The entry originates in a study of blood T cells in healthy people across ages (dated by TCRdb to the mid-2010s). Describing the broader study: In model experiments, roughly one uniquely barcoded TCR beta cDNA molecule per two T cells was captured by template switching. The donors were divided into four age groups: young (average about 16 years), middle-aged (under 40), aged (about 60) and long-lived (roughly 82). The study measured age-related changes in TCR beta repertoire diversity using deep sequencing normalized with unique cDNA molecular identifiers. To avoid experimental bias, donors of different ages were randomly spread across the sequencing lanes. Two additional independent replicas of 1 million unique cDNA reads from the same blood draw were analyzed for two donors (one aged 18 to 30 and one aged 80 or older).

Donors were 30 to 45 systemically healthy Caucasian individuals from Russia aged about 6 to 100 years. Each donor gave ten milliliters of peripheral blood, collected into EDTA-treated Vacutainer tubes. Ficoll-Paque density-gradient centrifugation was used to isolate PBMCs, with at least 7 million per sample. Trizol reagent was used to extract total RNA from the PBMCs, yielding at least 5.5 micrograms per sample. For every donor, flow cytometry on a PBMC aliquot measured the percentage of naive CD45RAhigh/CD27high T cells. The CDR3 contains 11 residues, cysteine and phenylalanine counted. The entry retains the CDR3 DNA only, 33 bases that are in frame from base 1. Deletion took 10 bases off V and 7 bases off J, with a span of 13 bases between the germline ends. Libraries were prepared through 5' RACE. The listed sequencing device is Illumina HiSeq 2500. The second PCR ran for roughly 7 to 11 cycles and used a J-beta primer mix along with a sample-barcoded 5' primer. A template-switch 5' adaptor carrying 12 random nucleotides introduced a unique molecular identifier onto each TCR beta cDNA molecule. Each sample yielded at least 2.5 million CDR3-containing paired-end reads. First-strand cDNA was synthesized from all RNA with the Mint cDNA synthesis kit, primed by a TRBC-specific oligonucleotide. All cDNA was treated with uracil-DNA glycosylase and then went through a first 18-cycle PCR with the universal primers M1SS and BC2_uni_R. On the study's bioinformatics: Normalization of each sample was performed by random selection of 1 million high-quality reads, each carrying a distinct molecular identifier. Reads sharing molecular identifiers were discarded rather than binned into consensus sequences. MiTCR, set to a Q25 quality threshold and the strictest error-elimination algorithm, was used for CDR3 identification, clonotype clustering and error correction. A nonparametric unseen species model using Euler transformation provided a lower-bound estimate of total TCR beta diversity. TCRdb's own reprocessing of the public reads used fastp at Q25 and MiXCR and kept productive beta chains. One record per CDR3 amino acid sequence lists the most common genes and DNA. These V and J calls derive from TCRdb rather than the authors' analysis. For this sample there are 650,000 to 700,000 distinct CDR3 sequences; roughly 32% appear just once. Clones ranked in the top ten supply 15% of the sample.

Beyond this particular receptor, the publication reports: Compared with the aged group, more naive CD4+ T cells, fewer expanded clones and increased TCR diversity were shown by the long-lived group, suggesting age selection. Since profiling was done on bulk unsorted PBMCs, naive and antigen-experienced compartments could not be conclusively compared. Donor CMV infection status was unknown, potentially confounding age-related changes in expanded clonotypes. Estimates of total diversity based on one million sequenced T cells were considered lower bounds and underestimates. Observed TCR beta diversity correlated strongly with the percentage of naive T cells measured by flow cytometry. As age increased, observed TCR beta diversity per million T cells dropped in a roughly linear way, and a significant reduction was already evident by age roughly 40.

The chain is assembled from TRBV12-3 or TRBV12-4 and TRBJ1-2; the D gene is possibly TRBD1, with 5 bases matching. This TCR was recovered from a woman older than 75 in good health. Donor details come from another sample of the same person, matched by shared clones. Sequencing was carried out using blood. The DNA is TGTGCCACTGCCCCCGGGGGTGGCTACACCTTC. The resulting protein is CATAPGGGYTF.